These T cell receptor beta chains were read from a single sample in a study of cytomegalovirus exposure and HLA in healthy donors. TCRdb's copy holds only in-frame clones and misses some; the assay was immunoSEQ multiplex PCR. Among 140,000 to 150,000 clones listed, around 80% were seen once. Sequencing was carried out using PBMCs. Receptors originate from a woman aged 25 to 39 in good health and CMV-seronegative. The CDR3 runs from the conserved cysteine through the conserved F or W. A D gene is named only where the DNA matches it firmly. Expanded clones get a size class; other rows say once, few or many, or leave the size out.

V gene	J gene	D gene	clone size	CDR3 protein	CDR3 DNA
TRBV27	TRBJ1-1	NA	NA	CASRAGRSTEAFF	TGTGCCAGCAGGGCAGGGAGGAGTACTGAAGCTTTCTTT
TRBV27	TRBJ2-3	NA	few	CASSGWERGTDTQYF	TGTGCCAGCAGCGGATGGGAGCGGGGCACAGATACGCAGTATTTT
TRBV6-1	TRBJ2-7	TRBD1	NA	CASSDPTGGDEQYF	TGTGCCAGCAGTGACCCAACAGGGGGCGACGAGCAGTACTTC
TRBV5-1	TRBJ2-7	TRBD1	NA	CASSWAPTGGSSYEQYF	TGCGCCAGCAGCTGGGCCCCGACAGGGGGAAGCTCCTACGAGCAGTACTTC
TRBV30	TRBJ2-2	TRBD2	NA	CAWINRGAGELFF	TGTGCCTGGATAAACCGGGGGGCCGGGGAGCTGTTTTTT
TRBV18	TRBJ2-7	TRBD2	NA	CASSPRGGVADEQYF	TGTGCCAGCTCACCCCGGGGAGGGGTAGCGGACGAGCAGTACTTC
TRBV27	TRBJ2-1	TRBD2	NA	CASTPGTSGSNEQFF	TGTGCCAGCACCCCGGGGACTAGCGGGAGCAATGAGCAGTTCTTC
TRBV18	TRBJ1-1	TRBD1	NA	CASSPLGGTGGANTEAFF	TGTGCCAGCTCACCTCTCGGTGGGACAGGGGGCGCGAACACTGAAGCTTTCTTT
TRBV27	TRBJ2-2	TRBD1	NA	CASSLIWGQTGELFF	TGTGCCAGCAGTTTAATTTGGGGACAGACCGGGGAGCTGTTTTTT
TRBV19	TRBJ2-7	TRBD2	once	CASSPRTSGVSYEQYF	TGTGCCAGTAGTCCTCGAACTAGCGGGGTCTCCTACGAGCAGTACTTC
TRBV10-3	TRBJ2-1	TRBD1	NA	CAISEKAGTGRFSSYNEQFF	TGTGCCATCAGTGAGAAAGCCGGGACAGGCCGATTTAGCTCCTACAATGAGCAGTTCTTC
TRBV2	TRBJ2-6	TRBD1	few	CASSPGQGFIGANVLTF	TGTGCCAGCAGTCCGGGACAGGGTTTTATTGGGGCCAACGTCCTGACTTTC
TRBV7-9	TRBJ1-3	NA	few	CASSLSDTIYF	TGTGCCAGCAGCTTATCAGACACCATATATTTT
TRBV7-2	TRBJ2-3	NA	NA	CASSPYLSTDTQYF	TGTGCCAGCAGCCCCTACCTAAGCACAGATACGCAGTATTTT
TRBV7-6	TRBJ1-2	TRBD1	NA	CASSSTGASGYTF	TGTGCCAGCAGCTCAACAGGGGCGAGTGGCTACACCTTC
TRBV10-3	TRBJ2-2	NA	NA	CAISEGTRPGELFF	TGTGCCATCAGTGAGGGGACTCGACCCGGGGAGCTGTTTTTT